Here is one T cell receptor beta chain with its context. Its matching antigen is unknown. Since a much larger clone is just one base distant, this may be a read error. This record belongs to a study of glioma-infiltrating T cells. Study results and caveats: Above-expected tissue-blood divergence occurred in all gliomas, most in low-grade ones. Tissue and blood shared very few CDR3 sequences.

Amplification of TCR alpha and beta CDR3 regions from RNA used iRepertoire nested multiplex PCR. Tissue mRNA or PBMC total RNA, about 90-400 ng, went into one-step reverse transcription and amplification. Via MiXCR, TCRdb re-called the multiplex PCR reads, giving one row per CDR3 protein. The table includes more than 95,000 distinct CDR3 sequences, roughly 24% detected once. This CDR3 contains 14 residues. The ends were cut back, 0 bases at V and 4 bases at J, with 9 bases in the middle. The sample consisted of glioma tissue, nonneoplastic brain tissue, or PBMCs (not recorded which). The source is a human donor with low-grade glioma or glioblastoma, undergoing nonglioma brain surgery, or in good health (not recorded which). This chain links TRBV12-3 or TRBV12-4 with TRBJ1-2; possible D gene TRBD1, 6 bases. DNA of the CDR3: TGTGCCAGCAGTTTAGCGCGGGGGCTCTATGGCTACACCTTC. Protein sequence: CASSLARGLYGYTF.